A single sample gave rise to the 23 T cell receptor beta chains below, sequenced in a study of T cells in women clearing cervical HPV infection. Assay: immunoSEQ multiplex PCR; the TCRdb copy retains only in-frame clones and omits some. The sample includes about 29,000 clones. Sequenced: blood buffy coat. The receptors originated from a woman between 18 and 70 years old with a cervical HPV16 infection that either progressed to CIN3+ or cleared (not recorded which).

As regards this clone: The missing CDR3 end, 3 residues past where the read stops, is filled in from the germline J gene. The V and J genes are TRBV5-5 and TRBJ2-5; D remains ambiguous. Trimming stripped 0 bases from V and 1 base from J, with 7 bases between. This CDR3 region has 14 residues. The germline V gene has CDR1 SGHKS and CDR2 YYEKEE (reference sequence). The CDR3 bases that were read are TGTGCCAGCAGCTTGGCCTTCAGCCAAGAGACC. This codes for CASSLAFSQET. The whole CDR3 protein is CASSLAFSQETQYF.

To note about this clone: Read coverage stops 3 residues before the CDR3 terminus; the germline J gene supplies the remainder. The V and J genes are TRBV19 and TRBJ2-3; 7 bases are a match to TRBD1. CDR3 length: 13 amino acids. The junction had 0 bases not matched to a gene; V was cut back by 6 bases and J by 0 bases. The germline gives CDR1 LNHDA, CDR2 SQIVND (reference sequence). The sequenced CDR3 bases are TGTGCCAGTAGGGACAGGAGCACAGATACG. Protein: CASRDRSTDT. The whole CDR3 sequence reads CASRDRSTDTQYF.

On this clone: The missing CDR3 end, 3 residues past where the read stops, is filled in from the germline J gene. The V gene is TRBV5-6, the J gene TRBJ2-3; D unclear. The germline CDR1 and CDR2 sequences are SGHDT and YYEEEE. This CDR3 is built from 14 residues. Trimming removed 0 bases from V and 3 bases from J, with 8 bases in between. The CDR3 DNA, read in part, is TGTGCCAGCAGCTTGGTCGCTCAGACAGATACG. As protein: CASSLVAQTDT. The CDR3 reads in full as CASSLVAQTDTQYF.

Note on this clone: The sequenced fragment ends 3 residues before the CDR3 boundary, so the rest is inferred from the germline J gene. The V call is TRBV4-1, the J call TRBJ2-1, with 13 nucleotides matching TRBD2. The CDR3 consists of 17 residues. Trimming at V came to 2 bases and at J to 4 bases, leaving 5 bases not matched to a gene. Per germline, CDR1 MGHRA and CDR2 YSYEKL. CDR3 bases read: TGCGCCAGCAGCCAATCGGGACTAGCGGGAAAATACAATGAG. Translating gives CASSQSGLAGKYNE. The entire CDR3 protein reads CASSQSGLAGKYNEQFF.

Concerning this clone: With the read ending 3 residues before the CDR3 end, the germline J gene is used to fill in that end. The chain has TRBV2 and TRBJ2-1; D unclear. This CDR3 region has 13 residues. Trimming shortened V by 6 bases and J by 5 bases, and 11 bases separated the two germline ends. Germline V gene data show CDR1 as SNHLY and CDR2 as FYNNEI. This CDR3 reads CASSFDLNNEQFF. The DNA read from the CDR3 is TGTGCCAGCAGCTTTGACTTAAACAATGAG.

Concerning this clone: The sequence runs out 3 residues before the end of the CDR3; the remainder is reconstructed from the germline J gene. The V gene is TRBV18, the J gene TRBJ1-2; 7 bases agree with TRBD1. Germline CDR1 and CDR2: KGHSH and LQKENI. The V gene end was trimmed by 3 bases and the J gene end by 5 bases; junction bases not matched to a gene: 3. The CDR3 has 13 residues. CDR3 DNA, as far as it was read: TGTGCCAGCTCACCCGGGACAGAGTATGGC. Protein sequence: CASSPGTEYG. From start to end, the CDR3 is CASSPGTEYGYTF. The full variable domain, rest sourced from reference TRBV18 and TRBJ1-2, is NAGVMQNPRHLVRRRGQEARLRCSPMKGHSHVYWYRQLPEEGLKFMVYLQKENIIDESGMPKERFSAEFPKEGPSILRIQQVVRGDSAAYFCASSPGTEYGYTFGSGTRLTVV.

Notes on this clone: The read ends 3 residues before the CDR3 terminus; that terminus is restored from the germline J gene. The chain combines TRBV20-1 with TRBJ2-7; 8 bases agree with TRBD1. The CDR3 is 14 residues long. Germline V gene sequence: CDR1 DFQATT, CDR2 SNEGSKA (reference sequence). J was trimmed by 2 bases and V by 6 bases; bases with no gene match: 9. The CDR3 loop is CSAQGQVSTYEQYF. The DNA read from the CDR3 is TGCAGTGCCCAGGGACAGGTGTCGACCTACGAG.

Comment on this clone: The read ends 3 residues early relative to the CDR3; the germline J gene fills the gap. This rearrangement joins TRBV5-1 to TRBJ2-3; the match to TRBD1 covers 8 bases. CDR1 is SGHRS and CDR2 is YFSETQ in the germline V gene. V was clipped by 5 bases and J by 4 bases; unmatched bases: 6. This CDR3 has 14 amino acids. The CDR3 bases that were read are TGCGCCAGCAGTAGGACAGGGTTCCCAGATACG. Its translation is CASSRTGFPDT. The whole CDR3 sequence reads CASSRTGFPDTQYF. The full variable domain, in which reference TRBV5-1 and TRBJ2-3 provide the parts outside the CDR3, is KAGVTQTPRYLIKTRGQQVTLSCSPISGHRSVSWYQQTPGQGLQFLFEYFSETQRNKGNFPGRFSGRQFSNSRSEMNVSTLELGDSALYLCASSRTGFPDTQYFGPGTRLTVL.

On this clone: The read terminates 3 residues before the CDR3 end, so the remaining end is supplied by the germline J gene. This chain connects TRBV7-9 to TRBJ1-4, with D unclear. Germline loops: CDR1 SEHNR, CDR2 FQNEAQ (reference sequence). There are 15 residues in the CDR3. The germline V and J ends were trimmed by 1 base and 7 bases, with 13 bases remaining between them. The sequenced part of the CDR3 DNA is TGTGCCAGCAGCTTAGAGAAGGGCATTAGTGAAAAA. This sequence encodes CASSLEKGISEK. The entire CDR3 protein is CASSLEKGISEKLFF.

Comment on this clone: The CDR3 end is not reached by the read, which stops 3 residues before it; the germline J gene fills it in. This rearrangement joins TRBV7-8 to TRBJ1-5; the match to TRBD1 covers 7 bases. With V trimmed by 5 bases and J by 1 base, 5 bases remained unmatched. The germline gives CDR1 SGHVS, CDR2 FQNEAQ. The CDR3 is made up of 15 amino acids. This CDR3 reads CASSPGGRSNQPQHF. The sequenced part of the CDR3 DNA is TGTGCCAGCAGCCCAGGGGGTCGGAGCAATCAGCCC.

A remark on this clone: Read sequence stops 3 residues before the CDR3 end, and the germline J gene provides the missing end. The rearrangement uses TRBV5-1 and TRBJ2-2; possible D gene TRBD2, 6 bases. Per the germline V gene, CDR1 is SGHRS and CDR2 is YFSETQ. V lost 2 bases to trimming and J lost 2 bases, with 13 bases between them. The CDR3 is 16 amino acids. The CDR3 bases that were read are TGCGCCAGCAGCTTCATTCGCGGGATTAACACCGGGGAG. It translates to CASSFIRGINTGE. In full, the CDR3 reads CASSFIRGINTGELFF.

Turning to this clone: The read finishes 3 residues shy of the CDR3 end, and the germline J gene is used to complete it. The chain uses TRBV19 and TRBJ2-2, with 7 bases matching TRBD1. In germline, CDR1 is LNHDA, CDR2 SQIVND (reference sequence). The CDR3 runs 13 residues. The trim removed 11 bases at V and 8 bases at J, leaving 11 bases unmatched. Partial CDR3 DNA: TGTGCCTGCGTCGGGGTGACAGGGGGGGAG. This sequence encodes CACVGVTGGE. Given in full, the CDR3 is CACVGVTGGELFF. The complete variable domain, with remaining parts taken from reference TRBV19 and TRBJ2-2, reads DGGITQSPKYLFRKEGQNVTLSCEQNLNHDAMYWYRQDPGQGLRLIYYSQIVNDFQKGDIAEGYSVSREKKESFPLTVTSAQKNPTAFYLCACVGVTGGELFFGEGSRLTVL.

Concerning this clone: The read ends 3 residues early relative to the CDR3; the germline J gene fills the gap. The chain couples TRBV18 to TRBJ2-1; 15 positions agree with TRBD2. Germline V gene lookup returns CDR1 KGHSH and CDR2 LQKENI. The CDR3 has 16 amino acids. After removal of 6 bases from V and 7 bases from J, the junction contained 7 bases not matched to a gene. CDR3 DNA, as far as it was read: TGTGCCAGCTCCAGCCTGGGGACTAGCGGGAGGAATGAG. It yields the protein CASSSLGTSGRNE. The CDR3 as a whole reads CASSSLGTSGRNEQFF.

Worth noting for this clone: The DNA ends 3 residues before the CDR3 does, and the rest of the CDR3 is filled in from the germline J gene. The chain links TRBV6-1 to TRBJ2-7; TRBD2 matches at 7 bases. Looked up from germline, CDR1 is MNHNS and CDR2 is SASEGT. The CDR3 contains 12 residues. After removal of 1 base from V and 6 bases from J, the junction contained 0 bases not matched to a gene. CDR3 DNA, as far as it was read: TGTGCCAGCAGTGAAGGGGGGGGCGAG. Translated, it gives CASSEGGGE. The complete CDR3 reads CASSEGGGEQYF.

With regard to this clone: The read comes to an end 3 residues before the CDR3 does, leaving the germline J gene to fill in the end. V is TRBV7-9 and J is TRBJ1-2; D possibly corresponds to TRBD1 (5 bases). The CDR3 totals 13 residues. The germline V gene encodes CDR1 SEHNR and CDR2 FQNEAQ (reference sequence). The CDR3 DNA, read in part, is TGTGCCAGCCGCCCCAGGGACTACAATGAA. Its protein product is CASRPRDYNE. The CDR3, in full, reads CASRPRDYNEYTF.

Remarks on this clone: The read terminates 3 residues before the CDR3 end, so the remaining end is supplied by the germline J gene. Other DNA sequences within the sample encode an identical CDR3. The chain carries TRBV6-4 and TRBJ2-3; 11 bases map to TRBD1. V gave up 3 bases and J gave up 4 bases; unmatched junction bases: 0. Germline V gene lookup returns CDR1 MRHNA and CDR2 SNTAGT. The CDR3 has 14 amino acids. The part of the CDR3 DNA that was read is TGTGCCAGCAGTGAGGGACAGGGGGCAGATACG. Residues: CASSEGQGADT. The CDR3, in full, reads CASSEGQGADTQYF.

The CDR3 DNA, read in part, is TGTGCCAGCAGCCGGGACAGCGGGGGT. This translates into CASSRDSGG. In full, the CDR3 is CASSRDSGGQYF. V gene TRBV7-9 combines with J gene TRBJ2-4; a possible D gene is TRBD2 (8 bases). The read terminates 3 residues ahead of where the CDR3 ends, so the germline J gene completes it. Germline CDR1 SEHNR, CDR2 FQNEAQ (reference sequence). This CDR3 is built from 12 residues.

About this clone: The read comes to an end 3 residues before the CDR3 does, leaving the germline J gene to fill in the end. The V gene is TRBV7-9, the J gene TRBJ2-2; 9 nucleotides line up with TRBD1. The CDR3 contains 14 residues. Trimming removed 5 bases from V and 5 bases from J; junction bases left unmatched: 3. Germline loops: CDR1 SEHNR, CDR2 FQNEAQ (reference sequence). The CDR3 is CASSRTGVTGELFF. The DNA read from the CDR3 is TGTGCCAGCAGCCGGACAGGGGTAACCGGGGAG.

Comment on this clone: The observed sequence ends 3 residues before the CDR3 terminus, with the missing tail filled in from the germline J gene. V gene TRBV29-1 combines with J gene TRBJ2-1, with TRBD1 as a possible D gene (6 bases). The CDR3 extends over 13 amino acids. V lost 7 bases and J lost 3, with 13 bases in between. CDR1 is SQVTM, CDR2 ANQGSEA, per germline. The CDR3 loop is CSGHEDSYNEQFF. CDR3 bases read: TGCAGCGGGCACGAGGACAGCTACAATGAG.

Points on this clone: The DNA ends 3 residues before the CDR3 does, and the rest of the CDR3 is filled in from the germline J gene. The chain couples TRBV5-1 to TRBJ1-1; the D gene is possibly TRBD1 (5 bases). V dropped 7 bases and J dropped 4 bases, with 8 bases sitting between them. From germline, CDR1 is SGHRS and CDR2 YFSETQ. The CDR3 sequence is 11 residues long. The CDR3 is CASWGGTEAFF. The DNA read from the CDR3 is TGCGCCAGCTGGGGGGGCACTGAA. The full variable domain, in which reference TRBV5-1 and TRBJ1-1 provide the parts outside the CDR3, is KAGVTQTPRYLIKTRGQQVTLSCSPISGHRSVSWYQQTPGQGLQFLFEYFSETQRNKGNFPGRFSGRQFSNSRSEMNVSTLELGDSALYLCASWGGTEAFFGQGTRLTVV.

A note on this clone: The read finishes 3 residues shy of the CDR3 end, and the germline J gene is used to complete it. The chain carries TRBV5-6 and TRBJ1-1; no reliable D call. The V end was cut by 3 bases, the J end by 5 bases, with 11 bases between. The germline V gene encodes CDR1 SGHDT and CDR2 YYEEEE. CDR3 length equals 13 residues. The CDR3 here is CASSYTKKTEAFF. The CDR3 DNA, read in part, is TGTGCCAGCAGCTACACTAAGAAAACTGAA.

Details on this clone: Germline and junction disagree at one end, which may indicate a read error. This same CDR3 is encoded by further DNA sequences in the sample. The CDR3 protein is CASSLVGGDTQYF. The part of the CDR3 DNA that was read is TGTGCCAGTAGCTTGGTGGGGGGAGATACG. The chain combines TRBV5-4 with TRBJ2-3, with TRBD2 as a possible D gene (6 bases). The CDR3 end falls 3 residues outside the read, so it is completed with the germline J gene. The CDR3 totals 13 residues. Germline V lookup: CDR1 SGHNT, CDR2 YYREEE (reference sequence). The whole variable domain, remainder taken from reference TRBV5-4 and TRBJ2-3, is ETGVTQSPTHLIKTRGQQVTLRCSSQSGHNTVSWYQQALGQGPQFIFQYYREEENGRGNFPPRFSGLQFPNYSSELNVNALELDDSALYLCASSLVGGDTQYFGPGTRLTVL.

Details on this clone: The read halts 3 residues ahead of the CDR3 end, with the missing end drawn from the germline J gene. V usage is TRBV7-8 and J usage is TRBJ1-4; the match to TRBD1 covers 7 bases. The trim removed 5 bases at V and 8 bases at J, leaving 8 bases unmatched. The CDR3 is 14 residues long. CDR1 SGHVS and CDR2 FQNEAQ come from the germline V gene. The CDR3 sequence is CASSLRQGGEKLFF. The sequenced part of the CDR3 DNA is TGTGCCAGCAGCCTGAGACAGGGAGGAGAAAAA.